The clone carrying this T cell receptor beta chain has a handful of counts. Antigen: not known. These data come from a study of response to subunit inactivated influenza vaccine. Study-wide results and caveats: The authors proposed limited new T cell recruitment per seasonal influenza vaccination.

TCRdb ran MiXCR on the RT-PCR reads and lists one entry per CDR3 protein. The table records about 530,000 distinct CDR3 sequences, about 10% of them present only once. This CDR3 has 15 residues. The germline gives CDR1 SGHDT, CDR2 YYEEEE. Deletions cut 0 bases from V and 6 bases from J, with 13 bases between. This clonotype was sampled from a man aged 45-60 years who received an inactivated influenza vaccine. The gene calls are TRBV5-6 and TRBJ2-1; a weak D match, TRBD1 (6 bases). Sequencing was performed on PBMCs from blood, taken on the day of vaccination. The CDR3 region has the DNA TGTGCCAGCAGCTTGGGTCAGGGGAATTCCAATGAGCAGTTCTTC. Translating it yields CASSLGQGNSNEQFF.